The entry below describes one T cell receptor beta chain. This specimen belongs to a study of blood T cell repertoires in COVID-19. Study as a whole: Collection of acute and convalescent COVID-19 samples took place in the United States, Italy and Spain. Sources were T cells, B-cell-depleted T cells, or PBMCs; the material itself was cDNA or gDNA.

In the original processing: It was from reference gene primer amplification that nucleated cell counts were estimated. Only in-frame clones appear in the TCRdb table, and some are missing; sequencing was by immunoSEQ multiplex PCR. V and J calls and clone size are given by that table; D and trimming were obtained from the DNA. The repertoire holds about 190,000 clones, with almost 80% as singletons. The CDR3 covers 14 residues. J gave up 8 bases and V 7 bases, and 5 bases lay outside the gene matches. Looked up from germline, CDR1 is MNHEY and CDR2 is SVGAGI. The clonotype comes from a woman in her seventies with acute or convalescent COVID-19. This chain connects TRBV6-5 to TRBJ1-6; TRBD1 agrees at 10 bases. The material sequenced was peripheral blood. The DNA of the CDR3 is TGTGCCAGCACCTTAGGACAGGGGGATTCACCCCTCCACTTT. Its protein product is CASTLGQGDSPLHF.